This T cell receptor beta chain emerged from a study of follicular helper T cells after annual influenza vaccination. General study points: Yearly vaccinations repeatedly recalled conserved clonotypes in ICOS+CD38+ cTfh.

Clones were sequenced by immunoSEQ multiplex PCR, and TCRdb holds only the in-frame ones, with some missing. The table shows 3,000 or so clones, with roughly 84% occurring only once. CDR1 and CDR2 (germline): SGHRS, YFSETQ. The CDR3 is 15 residues long. V was trimmed by 3 bases and J by 2 bases, leaving 9 bases between them. The time point was: 2014-2015 season, pre-vaccination. Each time point used about 40 to 110 mL of blood. Non-naive CD4+CXCR5+PD-1+ cTfh were sorted into ICOS+CD38+ and ICOS-CD38- fractions. With regard to this clone: Its matching antigen is unknown.

This sequence was found in an adult who received the influenza vaccine. The sample consisted of CXCR5+ CD38- circulating T follicular helper cells from blood, taken on the day of influenza vaccination. Subset specified: circulating Tfh, non-naive CD4+CXCR5+PD-1+ (ICOS+CD38+ or ICOS-CD38-). The chain couples TRBV5-1 to TRBJ2-6; D is perhaps TRBD2 (7 bases). CDR3 amino acids: CASSWGGPGANVLTF. CDR3 bases: TGCGCCAGCAGCTGGGGGGGGCCTGGGGCCAACGTCCTGACTTTC.